Shown below are 21 T cell receptor beta chains from a single sample sequenced in a study of regulatory T cells in long-lasting Graves disease. Specified time point: persistent/refractory GD, antithyroid drugs over 5 years with positive TRAb. PBMC RNA served as the TCR library source. Building of the TCR beta libraries involved iRepertoire HTBI primers and Arm-PCR of CDR3 regions. TCRdb called the multiplex PCR reads again in MiXCR, with one record for every CDR3 protein. The sample contains about 460,000 distinct CDR3 sequences, about 20% of which appear only once. This sample comprised peripheral blood mononuclear cells (PBMCs), obtained when the disease was refractory, from a patient treated with antithyroid drugs. The receptors come from a female donor with Graves disease.

This rearrangement joins TRBV19 to TRBJ1-1; D not resolved. With 3 bases removed from V and 5 bases from J, the gap between germline ends came to 13 bases. CDR3 size: 14 residues. CDR1 LNHDA and CDR2 SQIVND come from the germline V gene (reference sequence). CDR3 coding DNA: TGTGCCAGTAGTATCCATCCGATTAATACTGAAGCTTTCTTT. Its protein is CASSIHPINTEAFF.

There are many counts of this clonotype. CDR3 DNA sequence: TGTGCCAGCAGTGGGACAGGGCGTTTTACGTCTGGGGCCAACGTCCTGACTTTC. It yields the protein CASSGTGRFTSGANVLTF. The V call is TRBV28, the J call TRBJ2-6, with 9 bases matching TRBD1. This CDR3 spans 18 amino acids. Germline lookup yields CDR1 MDHEN and CDR2 SYDVKM. V lost 5 bases to trimming and J lost 1 base; unmatched junction nucleotides: 9.

V gene TRBV5-1 combines with J gene TRBJ1-1; 7 bases are shared with TRBD1. J lost 1 base, V lost 4 bases, and 13 bases had no gene match. The length of the CDR3 is 17 residues. CDR1 SGHRS and CDR2 YFSETQ come from the germline V gene. CDR3 DNA sequence: TGCGCCAGCAGCGTCACCCCCCGACAGGGTCAGAACACTGAAGCTTTCTTT. Translating it yields CASSVTPRQGQNTEAFF.

This clonotype has a count of ten or more. The genes are TRBV20-1 and TRBJ2-5; 10 bases are shared with TRBD2. The CDR3 has 13 residues. Germline CDR1 is DFQATT and CDR2 is SNEGSKA (reference sequence). With 5 bases clipped from V and 5 bases from J, the junction kept 5 bases outside the gene matches. CDR3 DNA sequence: TGCAGTGCTGAGCGGGGGGGCCGGGAGACCCAGTACTTC. Amino acid sequence: CSAERGGRETQYF.

V and J are TRBV7-9 and TRBJ1-2; D might be TRBD1 (5 bases). Per the germline V gene, CDR1 is SEHNR and CDR2 is FQNEAQ (reference sequence). The germline V and J ends were trimmed by 3 bases and 7 bases, with 15 bases remaining between them. The CDR3 is 14 amino acids. CDR3 DNA: TGTGCCAGCAGCTTCGTAGCCCAGGGCGGTGGCTACACCTTC. Protein product: CASSFVAQGGGYTF.

A few counts support this clonotype. The genes are TRBV7-2 and TRBJ1-5; tentative D call: TRBD1 (5 bases). The CDR3 is 13 residues long. Germline CDR1 and CDR2: SGHTA and FQGNSA. V lost 5 bases, J lost 7 bases, and 12 bases lay in between. The CDR3 loop reads CASSTWDGQPQHF. The CDR3 DNA follows: TGTGCCAGCAGCACATGGGACGGCCAGCCCCAGCATTTT.

This clonotype was found many times. J is TRBJ1-1 and V is TRBV28; perhaps TRBD1 as D (6 bases). CDR3 length: 15 amino acids. In germline, CDR1 is MDHEN, CDR2 SYDVKM. Trimming took off 7 bases at V and 1 base at J, with 16 bases between the two ends. CDR3 sequence (DNA): TGTGCCAGCACAATTGAGGGGGGTGGGAACACTGAAGCTTTCTTT. It translates to CASTIEGGGNTEAFF.

This clonotype was detected ten times or more. The rearrangement links TRBV2 to TRBJ1-2; possibly TRBD1 for D (6 bases). Per the germline V gene, CDR1 is SNHLY and CDR2 is FYNNEI. This CDR3 has 12 amino acids. Trimming removed 6 bases at V and 6 bases at J, with 11 bases between. DNA for the CDR3: TGTGCCAGCAGGGTATACAGGGATGGCTACACCTTC. Translating it yields CASRVYRDGYTF.

This clonotype has more than one count but fewer than ten. The V call is TRBV20-1, the J call TRBJ1-2; no reliable D call. This CDR3 region has 13 residues. From germline, CDR1 is DFQATT and CDR2 SNEGSKA (reference sequence). V was cut by 4 bases and J by 7 bases, with 16 bases left in between. The CDR3 loop is CSANLRLDGGYTF. CDR3 bases: TGCAGTGCTAATTTAAGACTGGATGGTGGCTACACCTTC.

This clonotype was recorded many times. The chain recombines TRBV28 with TRBJ1-2; D may be TRBD1 (6 bases). Germline values: CDR1 MDHEN, CDR2 SYDVKM. The CDR3 runs 14 residues. Trimming left V 4 bases short and J 4 bases short, with 13 bases between. CDR3 in DNA: TGTGCCAGCAGTTCCTACAGGGACCCCTATGGCTACACCTTC. Its translation: CASSSYRDPYGYTF.

This clonotype occurred many times. DNA of the CDR3: TGTGCCAGCAGTTTAGTCCCGGTAAAAGAGACCCAGTACTTC. It specifies CASSLVPVKETQYF. The genes are TRBV12-3 or TRBV12-4 and TRBJ2-5; D ambiguous. V gave up 1 base and J gave up 3 bases, with 9 bases separating them. The CDR3 length is 14 residues.

This clonotype was found a few times. The rearrangement links TRBV7-8 to TRBJ2-7, with D perhaps TRBD1 (6 bases). Germline-derived CDR1 and CDR2 are SGHVS and FQNEAQ. V was clipped by 5 bases and J by 7 bases, with 15 bases between them. This CDR3 has 13 amino acids. In nucleotides, the CDR3 is TGTGCCAGCAGCAAAGACAGGCTCACTGAGCAGTACTTC. This encodes CASSKDRLTEQYF.

The chain uses TRBV9 and TRBJ2-5, with TRBD2 as a possible D gene (5 bases). The germline V gene encodes CDR1 SGDLS and CDR2 YYNGEE. The CDR3 covers 14 residues. V was clipped by 0 bases and J by 5 bases, with 11 bases between them. The CDR3 DNA reads TGTGCCAGCAGCGTAGGGGTGGAGGTGGAGACCCAGTACTTC. Translating it yields CASSVGVEVETQYF.

Many counts were recorded for this clonotype. The genes are TRBV28 and TRBJ1-5; tentative D call: TRBD1 (6 bases). Germline V gene lookup returns CDR1 MDHEN and CDR2 SYDVKM. The CDR3 covers 15 residues. V lost 8 bases to trimming and J lost 2 bases, with 16 bases between them. The DNA for the CDR3 is TGTGCCAGCTCGGGACAACCCCGGGGCAATCAGCCCCAGCATTTT. Protein: CASSGQPRGNQPQHF. Variable domain in full (rest from reference TRBV28 and TRBJ1-5): DVKVTQSSRYLVKRTGEKVFLECVQDMDHENMFWYRQDPGLGLRLIYFSYDVKMKEKGDIPEGYSVSREKKERFSLILESASTNQTSMYLCASSGQPRGNQPQHFGDGTRLSIL.

This clonotype has only a few counts. This sequence joins TRBV5-1 and TRBJ2-7; D is possibly TRBD1 (5 bases). Germline V gives CDR1 SGHRS, CDR2 YFSETQ. The V end was cut by 5 bases, the J end by 3 bases, with 9 bases between. CDR3 length: 12 residues. The CDR3 loop is CASRHDSYEQYF. The CDR3 DNA follows: TGCGCCAGCAGACATGACAGCTACGAGCAGTACTTC.

The chain couples TRBV6-5 to TRBJ1-4; TRBD1 aligns across 8 bases. CDR1 is MNHEY and CDR2 is SVGAGI in the germline V gene. With V trimmed by 1 base and J by 6 bases, 4 bases remained unmatched. CDR3 size: 15 residues. CDR3 in amino acids: CASSYWTGWDEKLFF. CDR3 DNA sequence: TGTGCCAGCAGTTACTGGACAGGGTGGGATGAAAAACTGTTTTTT.

This chain uses TRBV15 with TRBJ1-6; 7 bases line up with TRBD1. Germline CDR1 reads LNHNV; CDR2 reads YYDKDF (reference sequence). Trimming took 6 bases from V and 5 from J; bases not matched to a gene: 7. This CDR3 comprises 15 residues. The CDR3 nucleotides read TGTGCCACCAGGCCCTCCGGACAGGATAATTCACCCCTCCACTTT. Translated, it gives CATRPSGQDNSPLHF.

This clonotype was found many times. The chain recombines TRBV29-1 with TRBJ1-1; D remains unclear. This CDR3 is 13 amino acids long. V was trimmed by 2 bases and J by 0 bases, leaving 7 bases between them. The V gene's germline CDR1 is SQVTM and CDR2 ANQGSEA. This CDR3 is CSVETVLNTEAFF. DNA of the CDR3: TGCAGCGTTGAAACGGTTCTGAACACTGAAGCTTTCTTT.

This clonotype has a count of ten or more. The V gene is TRBV7-2, the J gene TRBJ2-7; 10 nucleotides align to TRBD2. V trimming: 5 bases; J trimming: 3 bases; junction bases outside the gene matches: 7. CDR1 is SGHTA, CDR2 FQGNSA, per germline. The CDR3 has 15 residues. The CDR3 nucleotides read TGTGCCAGCAGCCGCCTAGCGGGAGTAGGCTACGAGCAGTACTTC. Translation gives CASSRLAGVGYEQYF.

This clonotype was observed at least ten times. V gene TRBV2 combines with J gene TRBJ2-5; D may be TRBD2 (5 bases). The V gene's germline CDR1 is SNHLY and CDR2 FYNNEI. Trimming removed 1 base from V and 4 bases from J, with 16 bases in between. The length of the CDR3 is 16 residues. The CDR3 here is CASSEEGGVEVETQYF. For the CDR3, the DNA is TGTGCCAGCAGTGAAGAAGGTGGGGTGGAGGTAGAGACCCAGTACTTC.

This clonotype was seen repeatedly, ten times or more. This sequence joins TRBV24-1 and TRBJ1-1; D is uncertain. This CDR3 contains 14 residues. V was shortened by 5 bases and J by 1 base, with 10 bases between the two germline ends. CDR1 KGHDR and CDR2 SFDVKD come from the germline V gene. The CDR3 DNA reads as TGTGCCACCAGTGGCCCCAACTCGAACACTGAAGCTTTCTTT. It specifies CATSGPNSNTEAFF.